Below, 17 T cell receptor beta chains from the same sample are listed, as sequenced in a study of cytomegalovirus exposure and HLA in healthy donors. The table came from immunoSEQ multiplex PCR; TCRdb's copy has only in-frame clones and leaves some out. Here the sample spans fewer than 90,000 clones, roughly 95% being singletons. Sequenced sample: PBMCs. These receptor sequences come from a man in his late teens or twenties in good health and CMV-seropositive.

In its sample, this clone was seen once. The chain recombines TRBV28 with TRBJ1-5; D might be TRBD1 (5 bases). Trimming stripped 7 bases from V and 6 bases from J, with 19 bases between. CDR1 MDHEN and CDR2 SYDVKM come from the germline V gene. The CDR3 spans 15 residues. CDR3: CASTPGETRSQPQHF. The DNA for the CDR3 is TGTGCCAGCACCCCGGGGGAGACCCGGAGTCAGCCCCAGCATTTT.

Here the CDR3 DNA reads TGTGCCAGCGTCTCCAGGGGGTGGACGGGCTACACCTTC. Translated: CASVSRGWTGYTF. The chain uses TRBV28 and TRBJ1-2; 7 bases line up with TRBD1. Germline lookup yields CDR1 MDHEN and CDR2 SYDVKM. The CDR3 runs to 13 residues. The ends lost 8 bases at V and 8 bases at J; junction bases unmatched: 11.

The chain joins TRBV2 to TRBJ1-1, with 7 bases aligning to TRBD1. Germline V gives CDR1 SNHLY, CDR2 FYNNEI. V was clipped by 6 bases and J by 8 bases; unmatched bases: 3. The CDR3 is made up of 11 amino acids. CDR3 coding DNA: TGTGCCAGCAGCCGGGACAGCGAAGCTTTCTTT. Amino acid sequence: CASSRDSEAFF.

This sequence joins TRBV6-4 and TRBJ1-2, with 9 bases fitting TRBD1. The CDR3 contains 15 residues. J was trimmed by 4 bases and V by 4 bases; bases with no gene match: 7. Germline V CDR1 and CDR2: MRHNA, SNTAGT. This CDR3 is CASSATGQGIYGYTF. The CDR3 nucleotides are TGTGCCAGCAGTGCTACGGGACAGGGTATCTATGGCTACACCTTC.

The chain employs TRBV29-1 and TRBJ1-1, with 7 bases fitting TRBD1. After removal of 5 bases from V and 0 bases from J, the junction contained 18 bases not matched to a gene. Germline V gives CDR1 SQVTM, CDR2 ANQGSEA. The CDR3 length is 18 residues. CDR3 sequence: CSVNEGWTGRLMNTEAFF. The CDR3 bases are TGCAGCGTTAACGAGGGTTGGACAGGTCGTTTAATGAACACTGAAGCTTTCTTT.

V gene TRBV9 combines with J gene TRBJ1-1; D possibly corresponds to TRBD1 (5 bases). The germline V gene has CDR1 SGDLS and CDR2 YYNGEE. The CDR3 runs 15 residues. Trimming took off 0 bases at V and 0 bases at J, with 9 bases between the two ends. The DNA of the CDR3 is TGTGCCAGCAGCGTAGATGGGGCCATGAACACTGAAGCTTTCTTT. This encodes CASSVDGAMNTEAFF.

The chain uses TRBV11-2 and TRBJ2-7; D perhaps matches TRBD1 (6 bases). Germline V gene lookup returns CDR1 SGHAT and CDR2 FQNNGV. CDR3 size: 15 residues. Trimming cost V 2 bases and J 4 bases, with 15 bases left between them. The CDR3 is CASSLSNREKYEQYF. The CDR3 DNA is TGTGCCAGCAGCTTAAGCAACAGGGAGAAATACGAGCAGTACTTC.

The chain carries TRBV11-2 and TRBJ2-3, with D unresolved. V dropped 0 bases and J dropped 6 bases, with 7 bases sitting between them. The V gene's germline CDR1 is SGHAT and CDR2 FQNNGV. The CDR3 is made up of 13 amino acids. In DNA form, the CDR3 reads TGTGCCAGCAGCTTAGAGGGCAGGGATACGCAGTATTTT. It specifies CASSLEGRDTQYF.

The chain is built from TRBV7-9 and TRBJ1-2; 7 bases match TRBD1. With V trimmed by 7 bases and J by 4 bases, 6 bases remained unmatched. The CDR3 extends over 13 amino acids. CDR1 is SEHNR, CDR2 FQNEAQ, per germline (reference sequence). CDR3 residues: CASNDREIYGYTF. The CDR3 nucleotides are TGTGCCAGCAACGACAGGGAGATCTATGGCTACACCTTC.

This chain joins TRBV27 and TRBJ1-2; 7 bases fit TRBD1. With 3 bases clipped from V and 7 bases from J, the junction kept 8 bases outside the gene matches. Per the germline V gene, CDR1 is MNHEY and CDR2 is SMNVEV (reference sequence). This CDR3 region has 14 residues. The CDR3 DNA reads as TGTGCCAGCAGTTTGGGGCAGGGGGTTCCTGGCTACACCTTC. Translating gives CASSLGQGVPGYTF.

The chain uses TRBV9 and TRBJ2-1; 11 bases are shared with TRBD2. V shed 3 bases, J shed 3 bases, and the junction held 2 bases outside the gene matches. Germline lookup yields CDR1 SGDLS and CDR2 YYNGEE. This CDR3 spans 15 amino acids. The CDR3 here is CASSDSGRVYNEQFF. The CDR3 bases are TGTGCCAGCAGCGATAGCGGGAGGGTCTACAATGAGCAGTTCTTC.

V is TRBV13 and J is TRBJ1-4; D is perhaps TRBD1 (6 bases). V was cut by 5 bases and J by 5 bases, with 12 bases left in between. CDR3 length: 14 residues. Germline loops: CDR1 PRHDT, CDR2 FYEKMQ (reference sequence). Here the CDR3 DNA reads TGTGCCAGCAGCCTCGGACAGCGCAATGAAAAACTGTTTTTT. Residues: CASSLGQRNEKLFF. Drawing the rest from reference TRBV13 and TRBJ1-4, the complete variable domain is AAGVIQSPRHLIKEKRETATLKCYPIPRHDTVYWYQQGPGQDPQFLISFYEKMQSDKGSIPDRFSAQQFSDYHSELNMSSLELGDSALYFCASSLGQRNEKLFFGSGTQLSVL.

The chain combines TRBV4-1 with TRBJ1-4; 10 bases are a match to TRBD1. The CDR3 covers 21 residues. CDR1 MGHRA and CDR2 YSYEKL come from the germline V gene. The J segment lost 0 bases and the V segment lost 3 bases, leaving 16 bases of the junction unmatched. CDR3: CASSQHITGTGDGATNEKLFF. The CDR3 region has the DNA TGCGCCAGCAGCCAGCATATAACCGGGACAGGGGACGGAGCAACTAATGAAAAACTGTTTTTT.

The chain employs TRBV6-4 and TRBJ2-2; possibly TRBD2 for D (5 bases). Germline V gene data show CDR1 as MRHNA and CDR2 as SNTAGT. Trimming stripped 4 bases from V and 2 bases from J, with 5 bases between. This CDR3 region has 13 residues. The CDR3 loop is CASSGTNTGELFF. The CDR3 DNA reads as TGTGCCAGCAGTGGGACTAACACCGGGGAGCTGTTTTTT.

The chain links TRBV2 to TRBJ2-7; 7 nucleotides match TRBD1. The CDR3 extends over 15 amino acids. V trimming: 10 bases; J trimming: 1 base; junction bases outside the gene matches: 13. Germline CDR1 SNHLY, CDR2 FYNNEI. As DNA, the CDR3 is TGTGCCATCCTCGACCGACAGGGAACGTCCTACGAGCAGTACTTC. Protein product: CAILDRQGTSYEQYF.

The chain has TRBV19 and TRBJ2-1; 9 nucleotides agree with TRBD2. The CDR3 spans 17 residues. The V and J ends lost 5 bases and 5 bases, in that order; junction bases with no gene match: 13. The germline gives CDR1 LNHDA, CDR2 SQIVND (reference sequence). The CDR3 loop is CASSSIAGADWHNEQFF. DNA of the CDR3: TGTGCCAGTAGTTCAATAGCGGGAGCCGACTGGCACAATGAGCAGTTCTTC.

The V call is TRBV5-6, the J call TRBJ1-5; TRBD1 matches 9 bases. V lost 5 bases to trimming and J lost 4 bases; unmatched junction nucleotides: 4. Germline-derived CDR1 and CDR2 are SGHDT and YYEEEE. This CDR3 has 14 residues. The CDR3 is CASSFGTGNQPQHF. The CDR3 bases are TGTGCCAGCAGTTTCGGGACAGGGAATCAGCCCCAGCATTTT.